The T cell receptor beta chain described here comes from a study of blood T cell repertoires in COVID-19 (dated by TCRdb to 2018 to 2021). Looking at the study overall: The collaborator samples originated in the United States, Italy and Spain and spanned the acute and convalescent phases of COVID-19. Nearly every sample came with metadata listing a de-identified subject ID, COVID-19 status, age in years and sex. The prospective study material was composed of cDNA or gDNA derived from T cells, B-cell-depleted T cells, or PBMCs. Where HLA class I and class II types were available, the types were taken from metadata supplied by the sample provider, not from assay-based typing. Deeply sampled blood TCRbeta repertoires from subjects exposed to, actively infected with, or recovered from COVID-19 were included in the dataset. The repertoires were released in a freely available public database meant as a resource for research on the immune response to SARS-CoV-2. The samples were drawn from two sources: the first 160 participants of the ongoing ImmuneRACE study, and about 1,300 subjects contributed by 6 global collaborators. What the research found in general, with its limitations: How much clinical and demographic metadata was included differed by source and by participant, and the metadata was provided uncurated.

Concerning this clone itself: Its specific antigen is unknown. No base quality values were provided; no much bigger clone lies one nucleotide off.

The collaborating institutions used their own protocols to collect whole blood in K2EDTA tubes. For TCRbeta analysis, collaborators shipped samples as frozen whole blood, isolated PBMCs, or DNA extracted from either of those sample types. V trim: 0 bases; J trim: 5 bases; unmatched bases: 4. The germline V gene supplies CDR1 LGHNA and CDR2 YSLEER. Reading from cysteine to phenylalanine, the CDR3 counts 16 amino acids. The retained sequence is limited to the CDR3, 48 bases, with the frame set at the first base. The immunoSEQ Assay, a bias-controlled multiplex PCR, was used to amplify TCRbeta CDR3 regions from genomic DNA. Regarding the original processing steps: The number of nucleated cells in each sample was estimated by amplification of reference gene primers within the assay. To quantify the absolute abundance of each unique TCRbeta CDR3 rearrangement, sequence reads were collapsed and filtered. For each sample, productive Simpson clonality was calculated as the square root of Simpson's diversity index over productive rearrangements. TCRdb provides this immuneACCESS table in a form limited to in-frame rearrangements. Some clones are lacking; in checked studies, under half of them reflect an unresolved V gene, and why the rest are absent is not known. V and J calls and clone size are given by that table; D and trimming were obtained from the DNA. The sample table holds about 68,000 clones, of which roughly 80% were seen once. 10% to 15% of the sample is taken by the ten largest.

The sequencing input was peripheral blood. This receptor was obtained from a human donor in a cohort sampled during active COVID-19. The chain was built from TRBV4-3 and TRBJ2-3; TRBD2 matches 11 bases in the middle. The CDR3 has the sequence CASSQDGGTSGDTQYF. The sequenced DNA: TGCGCCAGCAGCCAAGATGGGGGGACTAGCGGAGATACGCAGTATTTT.